This T cell receptor (beta chain) was recorded in a study of cytomegalovirus exposure and HLA in healthy donors (dated by TCRdb to the late 2010s). Regarding the complete study: An earlier analysis of several hundred of the donors reported over 250 Gb of sequence data and roughly 120 million unique TCR beta sequences obtained from approximately 180 million T cells. An early release covering approximately 600 HLA-typed donors comprised roughly 300 gigabases of sequencing data and tens of millions of unique TCR sequences. Of the approximately 370 genotyped donors, 80% to 90% were placed in the genetic ancestry cluster associated with self-reported Caucasian donors. The aim of the study was to test whether cataloging public T cell receptors could identify signatures of past pathogen exposure. The study used immunosequencing to profile the T cell repertoires of 666 subjects and linked those repertoires to cytomegalovirus serostatus. Along with the approximately 650-subject first cohort, a separate validation cohort of over a hundred different subjects was used. To predict cytomegalovirus infection status, the study combined high-throughput TCR immunosequencing, statistical association of individual TCRs with disease status, and machine learning. To study patterns of TCR occurrence, a later analysis re-analyzed previously published TCR beta repertoires from several hundred donors and added high-resolution HLA genotyping. In the later analysis, no new phenotypic data were used to find candidate immune exposures; instead, reliance was placed on TCR beta sequences and their occurrence across donors. In an earlier analysis of roughly 600 of the donors, high-throughput TCR beta sequencing was used to judge whether each TCR beta V gene segment behaved as functional or pseudogenic. Donor age, sex, ethnicity and CMV serostatus were compiled alongside the repertoire data. A later genetic analysis used genome-wide SNP genotypes for about 55% of the 666 donors, treating that subset as a discovery cohort. Every discovery cohort repertoire had been produced on one sequencing platform. Class I and class II HLA loci were covered by the typing at four-digit resolution. The number of typed donors differed by locus: roughly 629-640 for A, B, C, DRB1 and DQB1; roughly 510 for DQA1; around 610 for DPA1; and some 430 for DPB1. About five DR-DQ haplotypes were handled as single units for association and clustering because linkage in the cohort was strong. Among about 370 genotyped donors of the cohort, an average of about 220,000 unique TCR beta nucleotide sequences was sequenced per donor, of which approximately 18% were non-productive.

This clone turned up a few times. Its antigen remains undetermined. Per-base qualities were not stored, and no clone one base away is much larger. The library was made by the immunoSEQ multiplex PCR assay. A mixture of 60 forward primers for TCR Vbeta segments and 13 reverse primers for TCR Jbeta segments was used in the multiplex PCR. Amplification of the CDR3 region of rearranged TCR beta genes was performed with a multiplex PCR assay on genomic DNA. Amplified TCR beta libraries were sequenced as 87-base-pair reads on the Illumina HiSeq System. The authors' analysis ran thus. In a later analysis, 80 million or so unique TCR beta chains were counted across the roughly 700 repertoires, and approximately 11 million of these chains were shared by at least two donors. To remove PCR and sequencing errors, raw reads were error-corrected and collapsed into unique sequences using a nearest-neighbor algorithm that merged closely related sequences. To assign V, D and J gene segments, CDR3 sequences were aligned to IMGT reference sequences. For a sequence to be retained, at least a six-nucleotide match to both a V gene segment and a J gene segment was required. A rearrangement counted as productive if the CDR3 had no stop codons and remained in frame with V and J, and every other rearrangement counted as non-productive. Following IMGT convention, CDR3 was defined as the stretch from the second conserved V-encoded cysteine to the conserved J-encoded phenylalanine. The earlier analysis of fewer than 700 of the donors excluded sequences that lacked an unambiguous match to a single V gene segment. In an earlier analysis of several hundred of the donors, V segments were called functional above 56.7% productive rearrangements and were called segregating when the between-donor standard deviation exceeded 5%. A statistical classification framework was developed to diagnose cytomegalovirus status using the catalog of TCR beta chain sequences. In a later analysis, V and J genes were assigned by comparing TCR nucleotide sequences against IMGT/GENE-DB human TR gene sequences. Using the TCRdist pipeline, a later analysis assigned CDR3 sequences along with most-parsimonious VDJ recombination scenarios. In a later analysis, every TCR beta chain was defined by the combination of its CDR3 amino acid sequence and its V-gene family, and reads without a unique V-gene family were dropped. As a way to deal with suspected cross-contamination and a sequencing artifact, a later analysis dropped 450 to 700 nucleotide sequences that were highly shared and had low generation probability. A later analysis calculated a clonal expansion index for each public chain from normalized within-repertoire ranks of inferred template counts. In a later analysis, generation probabilities were computed using a VDJ recombination model fitted to out-of-frame rearrangements, and the results were checked against IGoR. In a later analysis, TCR-TCR, TCR-HLA and TCR-CMV co-occurrence was scored with hypergeometric tests, and a repertoire-size bias correction was applied to TCR pairs. False discovery rates were estimated in a later analysis by permuting HLA or CMV assignments 20 times. A later analysis grouped co-occurring TCRs with DBSCAN, adding TCRdist sequence similarity when clustering within HLA-allele-positive subsets. Co-occurrence clustering excluded repertoires with fewer than 30,000 or more than 120,000 public chains, plus five with anomalous nucleotide sharing. Entries here come from immuneACCESS through TCRdb and include only in-frame sequences with V and J called. Some clones fail to appear in such tables; in the studies checked, an unresolved V gene covers under half of the shortfall, and the cause of the remainder is unknown. Clonal size and the V and J genes are those of that table, whereas D and trimming came from the DNA. The sample yields about 150,000 clones; about 9.2% were counted once. The ten biggest clones cover roughly 7% of the sample.

The cohort was made up of approximately 670 healthy bone marrow donors. At the time of sampling, all cohort members were nominally healthy, though unrecorded immune exposures were likely present. The donor was CMV seropositive and was included in the group of approximately 310 seropositive cohort members. A peripheral blood sample was collected from each donor, and TCR beta sequencing was performed on peripheral blood mononuclear cells. Genomic DNA was extracted from the blood cell samples with the Qiagen DNeasy Blood Extraction Kit. Overall results and qualifications from the work: Immune exposure information for the cohort was limited to CMV serostatus. In a later analysis, several top co-occurrence clusters were reported to appear linked to parvovirus B19, influenza, CMV and Epstein-Barr virus. A cluster of highly shared sequence variants was judged likely to be a technical artifact of the sequencing pipeline. A few of the identified cytomegalovirus-associated TCR beta chains were confirmed in vitro to be specific for cytomegalovirus antigens. In a later analysis, HLA-associated TCR beta chains were found to be more clonally expanded and to have lower generation probabilities than equally common non-associated chains. A further reported finding was that TCR beta sequences accurately predicted the HLA-A and HLA-B alleles for most subjects in the first cohort. The authors suggested that the approach could potentially be extended to other disease states and immunological phenotypes. Most TCR sequences were observed very rarely across donors, whereas some public TCRs were present in many individuals. Because HLA typing was missing for some donors at each locus, association tests included only the typed subset. At a false discovery rate of 0.05, a later analysis linked fewer than 20,000 TCR beta sequences to specific HLA alleles. In an earlier analysis of around 600 of the donors, most TCR beta V segments appeared in productive rearrangements about 90% or about 30% of the time, broadly matching IMGT annotations. A later analysis found that TCR association rates varied across HLA loci, with DRB1 alleles showing the most associated TCRs and HLA-C alleles the fewest. The 87-base-pair reads could not distinguish some IMGT-functional V segments, including TRBV6-2 and TRBV6-3, so those segments were excluded. Fewer than 20 rarely observed V segments, including chromosome 9 orphons, were excluded from the earlier analysis of a few hundred of the donors because counts were too low. When HLA alleles, especially DR and DQ, strongly co-occurred, attributing TCR associations to individual alleles was difficult. The study listed 164 TCR beta chains as associated with cytomegalovirus. A later analysis found that most CMV-associated TCR beta chains appeared HLA-restricted, with HLA associations seemingly driven largely by CMV exposure. The presence/absence analyses assumed that sequencing depth was roughly uniform across donors, and that assumption may not be true. Compared with the 666-donor mean, donors in an Asian-associated ancestry cluster had fewer N-insertions in productive TCRs, according to a later genetic analysis. Correlated functional status among segregating V segments might be attributable to linkage disequilibrium, but an unknown experimental factor could not be ruled out. The cohort was sequenced for TCR beta chains only, and without alpha or paired-chain data the features that could be detected were limited. A later genetic analysis associated a missense DCLRE1C variant with V-gene and J-gene trimming of TCR beta chains, and an independent cohort replicated the association. The classifier was reported to diagnose cytomegalovirus status with high specificity and sensitivity in both the original cohort and the validation cohort.

Including cysteine and phenylalanine, the CDR3 has 16 amino acids. Kept here is only the CDR3 DNA, which spans 48 bases and is read in frame from base 1. According to the germline V gene, CDR1 reads SGHVS and CDR2 reads FQNEAQ. V has 6 bases trimmed and J has 9 bases trimmed; junction bases matching no gene number 20. Input material: PBMCs. The sequence was collected from a woman aged 40 to 55 in good health and CMV-seropositive. The chain couples TRBV7-8 to TRBJ2-7; 7 middle bases align to TRBD1. The sequenced DNA: TGTGCCAGCAGGAAAGAGGGACAGCCGATCGGCTATGGGCAGTACTTC. Protein translation: CASRKEGQPIGYGQYF.